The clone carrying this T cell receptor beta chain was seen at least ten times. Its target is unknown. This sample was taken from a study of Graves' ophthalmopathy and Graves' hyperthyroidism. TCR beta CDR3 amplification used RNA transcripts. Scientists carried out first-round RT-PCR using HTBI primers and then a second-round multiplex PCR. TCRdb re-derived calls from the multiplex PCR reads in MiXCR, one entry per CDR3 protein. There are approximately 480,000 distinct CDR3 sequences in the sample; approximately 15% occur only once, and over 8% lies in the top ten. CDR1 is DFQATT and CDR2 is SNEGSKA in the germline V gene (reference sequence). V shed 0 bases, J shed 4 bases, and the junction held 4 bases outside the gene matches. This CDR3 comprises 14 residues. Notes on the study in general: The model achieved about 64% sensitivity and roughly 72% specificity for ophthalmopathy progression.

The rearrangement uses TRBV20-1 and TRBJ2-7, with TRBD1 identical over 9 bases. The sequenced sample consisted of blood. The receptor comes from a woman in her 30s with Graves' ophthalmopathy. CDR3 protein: CSARDHDRGYEQYF. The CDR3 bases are TGCAGTGCTAGAGATCATGACAGGGGGTACGAGCAGTACTTC.